These 3 T cell receptor beta chains were all obtained from the same sample, sequenced in a study of T cell changes during pregnancy in multiple sclerosis. The data were produced by immunoSEQ multiplex PCR, yet TCRdb's version contains in-frame clones alone and is incomplete. The sample includes tens of thousands of clones, 85% to 95% seen only once; the top ten take less than 2%. The sample here was peripheral blood, taken in the third trimester of pregnancy. These receptors were taken from a female donor in good health, enrolled as a control in a pregnancy study.

The gene calls are TRBV9 and TRBJ1-4, with 7 bases lining up with TRBD1. This CDR3 region has 14 residues. Germline V gene data show CDR1 as SGDLS and CDR2 as YYNGEE. V lost 4 bases, J lost 4 bases, and 4 bases stayed unmatched. The CDR3 reads CASSSGQNNEKLFF. CDR3 coding DNA: TGTGCCAGCAGCTCGGGACAGAATAATGAAAAACTGTTTTTT.

The chain recombines TRBV15 with TRBJ2-7; no clear D. Germline values: CDR1 LNHNV, CDR2 YYDKDF (reference sequence). The CDR3 is made up of 18 amino acids. The V end was cut by 1 base, the J end by 0 bases, with 19 bases between. The CDR3 protein is CATSRALPPRLGSYEQYF. As DNA, the CDR3 is TGTGCCACCAGCAGAGCCCTGCCCCCGAGACTCGGCTCCTACGAGCAGTACTTC.

V is TRBV7-8 and J is TRBJ1-2; D is possibly TRBD1 (5 bases). Trimming removed 3 bases at V and 6 bases at J, with 14 bases between. Per germline, CDR1 SGHVS and CDR2 FQNEAQ. The CDR3 has 14 residues. CDR3 residues: CASSFGPWGHGYTF. CDR3 coding DNA: TGTGCCAGCAGCTTTGGCCCTTGGGGCCATGGCTACACCTTC.